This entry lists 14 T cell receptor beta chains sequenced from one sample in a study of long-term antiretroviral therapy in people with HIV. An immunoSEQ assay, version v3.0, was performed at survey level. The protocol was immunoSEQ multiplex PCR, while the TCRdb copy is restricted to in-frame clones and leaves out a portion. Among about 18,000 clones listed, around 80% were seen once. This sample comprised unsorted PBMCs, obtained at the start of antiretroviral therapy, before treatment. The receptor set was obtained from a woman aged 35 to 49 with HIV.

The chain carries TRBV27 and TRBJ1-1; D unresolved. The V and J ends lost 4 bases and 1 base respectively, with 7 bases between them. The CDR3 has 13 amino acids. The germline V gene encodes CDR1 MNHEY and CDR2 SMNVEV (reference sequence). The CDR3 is CASSYRQNTEAFF. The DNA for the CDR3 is TGTGCCAGCAGTTATCGGCAGAACACTGAAGCTTTCTTT.

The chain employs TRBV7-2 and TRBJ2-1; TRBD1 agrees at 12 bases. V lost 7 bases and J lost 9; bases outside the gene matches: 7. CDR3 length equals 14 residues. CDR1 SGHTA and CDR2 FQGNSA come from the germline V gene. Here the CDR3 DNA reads TGTGCCAGCAACCGGGACAGGGGGCCGAGTGAGCAGTTCTTC. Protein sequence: CASNRDRGPSEQFF.

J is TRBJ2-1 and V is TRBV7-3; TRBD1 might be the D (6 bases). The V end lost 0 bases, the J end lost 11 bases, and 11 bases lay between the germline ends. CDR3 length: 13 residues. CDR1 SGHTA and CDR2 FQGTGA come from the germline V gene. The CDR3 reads CASSLTGGRQQFF. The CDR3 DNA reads TGTGCCAGCAGCTTAACAGGGGGTAGGCAGCAGTTCTTC.

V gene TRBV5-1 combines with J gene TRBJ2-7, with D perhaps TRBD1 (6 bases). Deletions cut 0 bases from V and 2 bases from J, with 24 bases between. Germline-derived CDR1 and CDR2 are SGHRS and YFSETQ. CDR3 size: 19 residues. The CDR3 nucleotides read TGCGCCAGCAGCTTGGCCGGTAAAAAATTGACAGGTACTCCCTACGAGCAGTACTTC. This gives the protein CASSLAGKKLTGTPYEQYF.

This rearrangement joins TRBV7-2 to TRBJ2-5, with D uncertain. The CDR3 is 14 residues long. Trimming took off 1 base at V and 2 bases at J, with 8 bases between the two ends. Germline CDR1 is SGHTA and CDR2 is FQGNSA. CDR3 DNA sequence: TGTGCCAGCAGCTTAGTTTCAGCGCAAGAGACCCAGTACTTC. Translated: CASSLVSAQETQYF. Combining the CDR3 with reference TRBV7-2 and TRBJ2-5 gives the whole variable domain GAGVSQSPSNKVTEKGKDVELRCDPISGHTALYWYRQSLGQGLEFLIYFQGNSAPDKSGLPSDRFSAERTGGSVSTLTIQRTQQEDSAVYLCASSLVSAQETQYFGPGTRLLVL.

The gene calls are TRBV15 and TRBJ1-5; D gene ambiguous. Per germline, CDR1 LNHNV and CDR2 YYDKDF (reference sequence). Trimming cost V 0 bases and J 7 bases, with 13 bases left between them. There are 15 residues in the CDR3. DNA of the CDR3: TGTGCCACCAGCAGAGAAGGGAGTCTTGGCCAGCCCCAGCATTTT. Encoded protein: CATSREGSLGQPQHF. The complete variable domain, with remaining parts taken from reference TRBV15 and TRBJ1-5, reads DAMVIQNPRYQVTQFGKPVTLSCSQTLNHNVMYWYQQKSSQAPKLLFHYYDKDFNNEADTPDNFQSRRPNTSFCFLDIRSPGLGDTAMYLCATSREGSLGQPQHFGDGTRLSIL.

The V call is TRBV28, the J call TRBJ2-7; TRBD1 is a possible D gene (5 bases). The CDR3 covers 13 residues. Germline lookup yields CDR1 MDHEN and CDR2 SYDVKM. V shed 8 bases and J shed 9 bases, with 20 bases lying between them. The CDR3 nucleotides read TGTGCCAGCGGGCCGACCCTAGGGGCCCGGCAGTACTTC. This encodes CASGPTLGARQYF.

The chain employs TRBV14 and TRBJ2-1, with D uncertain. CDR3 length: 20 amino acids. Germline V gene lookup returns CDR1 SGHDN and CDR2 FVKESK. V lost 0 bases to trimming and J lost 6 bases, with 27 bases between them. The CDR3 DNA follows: TGTGCCAGCAGCCAAGATGCGTCCTTGAAGGGCCCCAAAGTCCGCAATGAGCAGTTCTTC. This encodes CASSQDASLKGPKVRNEQFF.

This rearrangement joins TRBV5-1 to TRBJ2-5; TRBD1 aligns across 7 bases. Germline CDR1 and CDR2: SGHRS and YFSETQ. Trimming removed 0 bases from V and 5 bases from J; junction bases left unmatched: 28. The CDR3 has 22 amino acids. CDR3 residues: CASSLAWVIAGTDMKPLETQYF. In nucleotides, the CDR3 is TGCGCCAGCAGCTTGGCCTGGGTGATTGCTGGGACAGACATGAAACCGTTGGAGACCCAGTACTTC.

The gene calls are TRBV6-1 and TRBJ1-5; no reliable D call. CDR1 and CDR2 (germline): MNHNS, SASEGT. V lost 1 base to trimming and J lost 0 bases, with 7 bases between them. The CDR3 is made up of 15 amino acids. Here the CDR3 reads CASSEGVYSNQPQHF. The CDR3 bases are TGTGCCAGCAGTGAAGGGGTATATAGCAATCAGCCCCAGCATTTT.

The CDR3 DNA follows: TGTGCCAGCAGCTCGACGACTAGCGGGGGGGGAGTCGGTACGCAGTATTTT. Translated: CASSSTTSGGGVGTQYF. V usage is TRBV11-2 and J usage is TRBJ2-3; 14 bases fit TRBD2. V lost 4 bases and J lost 8; bases outside the gene matches: 11. Germline CDR1 SGHAT, CDR2 FQNNGV. The CDR3 covers 17 residues.

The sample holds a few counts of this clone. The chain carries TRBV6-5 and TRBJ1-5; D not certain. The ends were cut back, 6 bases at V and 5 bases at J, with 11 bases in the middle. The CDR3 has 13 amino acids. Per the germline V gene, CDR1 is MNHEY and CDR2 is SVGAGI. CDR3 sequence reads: CASRAGRYQPQHF. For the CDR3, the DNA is TGTGCCAGCAGGGCTGGACGGTATCAGCCCCAGCATTTT.

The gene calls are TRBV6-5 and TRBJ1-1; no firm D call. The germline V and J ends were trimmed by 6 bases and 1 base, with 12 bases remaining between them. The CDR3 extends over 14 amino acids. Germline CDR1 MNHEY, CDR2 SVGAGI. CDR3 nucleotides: TGTGCCAGCAGCCAAGGGCGGTGGAACACTGAAGCTTTCTTT. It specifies CASSQGRWNTEAFF.

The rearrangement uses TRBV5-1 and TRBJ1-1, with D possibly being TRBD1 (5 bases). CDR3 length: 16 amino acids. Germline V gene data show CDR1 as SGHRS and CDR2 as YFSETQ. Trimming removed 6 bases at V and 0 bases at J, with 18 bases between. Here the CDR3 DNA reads TGCGCCAGCACCCGTTCGACAGATACAATGAACACTGAAGCTTTCTTT. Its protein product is CASTRSTDTMNTEAFF.